The rows below give T cell receptor beta chains drawn from one sample of a study of early stage breast cancer tumors. TCRdb's table, derived via immunoSEQ multiplex PCR, lists solely in-frame clones and lacks some. Of tens of thousands of clones in the sample, roughly four fifths are singletons; the top ten hold roughly 4.5%. The sample comprised blood. All receptors derive from a person aged 40 to 49 with breast cancer. Both conserved end residues are part of each CDR3. A D gene is named only where the DNA matches it firmly. Clone size is not always given. Where it is, it says once, few, many or a class for expanded clones.

clone_size d_call j_call v_call cdr3_nt cdr3_aa
NA TRBD1 TRBJ2-1 TRBV25-1 TGTGCCAGCAGAGGGACAGTGATGCAGTTCTTC CASRGTVMQFF
NA TRBD1 TRBJ2-1 TRBV28 TGTGCCAGCAGCCCCGGTCAGGGGGCATACAATGAGCAGTTCTTC CASSPGQGAYNEQFF
NA NA TRBJ2-5 TRBV5-1 TGCGCCAGCAGCCGGACAGCCGAAGAGACCCAGTACTTC CASSRTAEETQYF
NA TRBD1 TRBJ2-5 TRBV11-3 TGTGCCAGCAGCGGGGGACAGATACAAGAGACCCAGTACTTC CASSGGQIQETQYF
NA NA TRBJ2-1 TRBV28 TGTGCCAGCAGTTTGTGGGACTCAAGCTCCTACAATGAGCAGTTCTTC CASSLWDSSSYNEQFF
NA TRBD1 TRBJ1-1 TRBV6-5 TGTGCCAGCAGTGAGGACAGGGAAACTGAAGCTTTCTTT CASSEDRETEAFF
NA NA TRBJ1-2 TRBV5-8 TGTGCCAGCAGCCCCGCCGCGCGCTACACCTTC CASSPAARYTF
NA NA TRBJ1-1 TRBV7-2 TGTGCCAGCAGCCTCCCAACGAGGGGCAACGAAGGGAACACTGAAGCTTTCTTT CASSLPTRGNEGNTEAFF
few NA TRBJ1-2 TRBV19 TGTGCCAGTAGTAAAGGCTTTACAAATGGCTACACCTTC CASSKGFTNGYTF
NA NA TRBJ2-7 TRBV5-6 TGTGCCAGCAGCTTGGACTTTCCTCCCTACGAGCAGTACTTC CASSLDFPPYEQYF
NA TRBD1 TRBJ1-1 TRBV9 TGTGCCAGCAGCACAACAGGGGCCACTGAAGCTTTCTTT CASSTTGATEAFF
few NA TRBJ1-1 TRBV7-2 TGTGCCAGCAGCTTACGACCCGAGGGGGAAGCTTTCTTT CASSLRPEGEAFF
few TRBD1 TRBJ2-1 TRBV2 TGTGCCAGCATTACCGGGACAGGGCTCGCCAATGAGCAGTTCTTC CASITGTGLANEQFF
NA TRBD2 TRBJ2-5 TRBV2 TGTGCCAGCAGTGAAGAAGAGCCGGGACTACGCGAGACCCAGTACTTC CASSEEEPGLRETQYF
NA NA TRBJ2-3 TRBV19 TGTGCCAGTAGTATATTGGACACAGATACGCAGTATTTT CASSILDTDTQYF
NA NA TRBJ2-7 TRBV25-1 TGTGCCAGCAGCGTGGGACGCGAGCAGTACTTC CASSVGREQYF
NA NA TRBJ2-3 TRBV11-1 TGTGCCAGCAGCCGTGGAGGGGGAGAGTCATCAGATACGCAGTATTTT CASSRGGGESSDTQYF
NA TRBD2 TRBJ2-1 TRBV5-1 TGCGCCAGCAGCTTGGGACTAGCGGACTACAATGAGCAGTTCTTC CASSLGLADYNEQFF
NA NA TRBJ2-5 TRBV27 TGTGCCAGCAGTTCCCACGGACCGAGCTTCCAAGAGACCCAGTACTTC CASSSHGPSFQETQYF
few TRBD1 TRBJ2-7 TRBV7-9 TGTGCCAGCAGCTATCGACAGGGGGGAACCTACGAGCAGTACTTC CASSYRQGGTYEQYF
NA NA TRBJ2-6 TRBV5-6 TGTGCCAGCGGACTCGAGGGCTCTGGGGCCAACGTCCTGACTTTC CASGLEGSGANVLTF
NA NA TRBJ1-4 TRBV2 TGTGCCAGCAGGACCCTTGTGGGAGATGAAAAACTGTTTTTT CASRTLVGDEKLFF
NA TRBD1 TRBJ2-7 TRBV28 TGTGCCAGCAGTTCATTCCCCGGGACAGCTTCCTACGAGCAGTACTTC CASSSFPGTASYEQYF
NA TRBD1 TRBJ1-2 TRBV2 TGTGCCAGCAGAGCCGGGACAGGGGGTATTCACACCTTC CASRAGTGGIHTF
NA NA TRBJ2-7 TRBV10-3 TGTGCCATCAGTGAGGCGGGGACCTCTTACGAGCAGTACTTC CAISEAGTSYEQYF
few TRBD1 TRBJ1-1 TRBV7-2 TGTGCCAGCAGCAGACAGGGCTATGGCACTGAAGCTTTCTTT CASSRQGYGTEAFF
few NA TRBJ1-1 TRBV5-1 TGCGCCAGCAGCTTGGTAGCGGGGGACCTGAACACTGAAGCTTTCTTT CASSLVAGDLNTEAFF
NA TRBD2 TRBJ2-2 TRBV6-6 TGTGCCAGCAGGGATAGCGGGTTCAACACCGGGGAGCTGTTTTTT CASRDSGFNTGELFF
NA NA TRBJ2-7 TRBV6-5 TGTGCCAGCAGTTACTCGAGGGTAGAACCCTACGAGCAGTACTTC CASSYSRVEPYEQYF
few NA TRBJ2-7 TRBV5-1 TGCGCCAGCAGGGACCAAGTGCTCTCCTACGAGCAGTACTTC CASRDQVLSYEQYF
NA NA TRBJ2-1 TRBV7-9 TGTGCCAGCAGCTTAGCGTACAATGAGCAGTTCTTC CASSLAYNEQFF
NA TRBD1 TRBJ2-2 TRBV7-7 TGTGCCAGCAGCCTGGGACAGGGGGGGACCGGGGAGCTGTTTTTT CASSLGQGGTGELFF
NA TRBD2 TRBJ2-7 TRBV10-3 TGTGCCATCAGTGAGAATTCATCCCCGGGACTAGCCGATGTGCAGTACTTC CAISENSSPGLADVQYF
NA NA TRBJ1-1 TRBV9 TGTGCCAGCAGCGTAGGTAGGTTTGGGGGGAACACTGAAGCTTTCTTT CASSVGRFGGNTEAFF
NA NA TRBJ2-1 TRBV19 TGTGCCACCAAACAGGGAAGGGAATGGGATGAGCAGTTCTTC CATKQGREWDEQFF
NA TRBD2 TRBJ2-1 TRBV27 TGTGCCAGCAGTTTCACTAGCGGGAGTAGGTATGAGCAGTTCTTC CASSFTSGSRYEQFF
NA NA TRBJ2-7 TRBV7-9 TGTGCCAGCAGCTTAGAAGGGGGCGAGCAGTACTTC CASSLEGGEQYF
NA NA TRBJ2-7 TRBV4-1 TGCGCCAGCAGCCAAGTTTTGGCAGGGCGATTCTACGAGCAGTACTTC CASSQVLAGRFYEQYF
NA TRBD2 TRBJ2-3 TRBV7-6 TGTGCCAGCAGCTTCCTTAGCGGGGCGGGGACAGATACGCAGTATTTT CASSFLSGAGTDTQYF
NA TRBD2 TRBJ2-7 TRBV5-4 TGTGCCAGCAGCGAAGCGGGAGAGATTCACTACGAGCAGTACTTC CASSEAGEIHYEQYF
NA TRBD1 TRBJ1-2 TRBV5-8 TGTGCCAGCAGGTACAGGGGGGCTGGCTACACCTTC CASRYRGAGYTF
NA TRBD1 TRBJ2-7 TRBV29-1 TGCAGCGTTATCCGGGACAGGGGGCTCCACGAGCAGTACTTC CSVIRDRGLHEQYF
NA TRBD1 TRBJ2-5 TRBV25-1 TGTGCCAGCAGTGACTGGACAGGGGGCGCTCTCGGTTCCGAGACCCAGTACTTC CASSDWTGGALGSETQYF
NA TRBD1 TRBJ2-5 TRBV5-5 TGTGCCAGCAGCTTGTCAGGGGGTGAAGAGACCCAGTACTTC CASSLSGGEETQYF
NA NA TRBJ1-5 TRBV7-8 TGTGCCAGCAGCCCAGTCAATCAGCCCCAGCATTTT CASSPVNQPQHF